This T cell receptor beta chain is drawn from a study of Graves' ophthalmopathy and Graves' hyperthyroidism. Study-level findings and limits: The study's model predicted ophthalmopathy progression at about 68% sensitivity and about 72% specificity. In separating ophthalmopathy from stable hyperthyroidism, a 13-signature model achieved 87.88% sensitivity and about 80% specificity.

The CDR3 has 17 amino acids. CDR1 and CDR2 (germline): KGHSH, LQKENI. The V segment lost 3 bases and the J segment 1 base; nucleotides outside the gene matches: 10. Details on this clonotype: As yet, its antigen is unknown.

From RNA, the CDR3 regions of TCR beta chains were amplified and sequenced. HTBI primers were employed in first-round RT-PCR, then a second-round multiplex PCR followed. TCRdb independently ran MiXCR on the multiplex PCR reads; one entry per CDR3 protein. The sample includes hundreds of thousands of distinct CDR3 sequences, 22% seen only once; the top ten take approximately 7.7%. The chain has TRBV18 and TRBJ1-1; 8 bases align to TRBD1. The TCR comes from a woman under 30 with stable Graves' hyperthyroidism. Some clones in this sample may be carry-over from other donors' samples. Sequenced input: peripheral blood. The chain's CDR3 is CASSPPGQGAGNTEAFF. The DNA for the CDR3 is TGTGCCAGCTCACCCCCCGGGCAGGGGGCAGGGAACACTGAAGCTTTCTTT.